A selection of T cell receptor beta chains follows, all from one sample in a study of response to subunit inactivated influenza vaccine. TCRdb processed the RT-PCR reads anew with MiXCR; each CDR3 protein has one entry. This sample yields about 700,000 distinct CDR3 sequences, of which 14% are seen a single time; 7.5% to 8% belongs to the top ten. The specimen was PBMCs from blood, collected 14 to 15 days before vaccination. The receptor source for this set is a man in his fifties or sixties who received an inactivated influenza vaccine. The CDR3 runs from the conserved cysteine through the conserved F or W. D genes are given only for firm matches. The size entry is marked missing in some rows and otherwise reads once, few, many or a size class.

CDR3 protein: CASGRDRDGYGYTF; CDR3 DNA: TGTGCCAGCGGCCGGGACAGGGATGGCTATGGCTACACCTTC; D gene: TRBD1; J gene: TRBJ1-2; CDR3 length: 14; V gene: TRBV2; clone size: .
CDR3 protein: CASSSGTGPNYEQYF; CDR3 DNA: TGCGCCAGCAGCTCCGGGACAGGGCCAAACTACGAGCAGTACTTC; D gene: TRBD1; J gene: TRBJ2-7; CDR3 length: 15; V gene: TRBV5-1; clone size: few
CDR3 protein: CASSYPSRELNGIQYF; CDR3 DNA: TGTGCCAGCAGTTACCCATCGCGGGAGCTTAACGGCATTCAGTACTTC; D gene: TRBD2; J gene: TRBJ2-4; CDR3 length: 16; V gene: TRBV6-2/TRBV6-3; clone size: many
CDR3 protein: CASSLSWASSTGELFF; CDR3 DNA: TGTGCCAGCAGCTTAAGTTGGGCCTCCAGCACCGGGGAGCTGTTTTTT; D gene: .; J gene: TRBJ2-2; CDR3 length: 16; V gene: TRBV7-9; clone size: .
CDR3 protein: CASAVGSTGNTIYF; CDR3 DNA: TGTGCCAGCGCCGTCGGCAGTACTGGAAACACCATATATTTT; D gene: .; J gene: TRBJ1-3; CDR3 length: 14; V gene: TRBV2; clone size: .
CDR3 protein: CASSYADRGEQFF; CDR3 DNA: TGTGCCAGCAGTTACGCTGACAGGGGCGAGCAGTTCTTC; D gene: TRBD1; J gene: TRBJ2-1; CDR3 length: 13; V gene: TRBV6-6; clone size: few
CDR3 protein: CASSLSLSGQETQYF; CDR3 DNA: TGTGCCAGCAGCTTGAGCCTTAGCGGTCAAGAGACCCAGTACTTC; D gene: .; J gene: TRBJ2-5; CDR3 length: 15; V gene: TRBV7-9; clone size: .
CDR3 protein: CSATGTGDQETQYF; CDR3 DNA: TGCAGTGCCACCGGGACAGGCGACCAAGAGACCCAGTACTTC; D gene: TRBD1; J gene: TRBJ2-5; CDR3 length: 14; V gene: TRBV20-1; clone size: many
CDR3 protein: CASSSSATDTQYF; CDR3 DNA: TGTGCTAGCAGCTCGTCGGCCACAGATACGCAGTATTTT; D gene: .; J gene: TRBJ2-3; CDR3 length: 13; V gene: TRBV7-7; clone size: .
CDR3 protein: CSASREVSQPQHF; CDR3 DNA: TGCAGTGCGAGCCGGGAGGTGAGTCAGCCCCAGCATTTT; D gene: .; J gene: TRBJ1-5; CDR3 length: 13; V gene: TRBV20-1; clone size: few
CDR3 protein: CASSSLGGAYEQYF; CDR3 DNA: TGTGCCAGCAGTTCCCTCGGGGGAGCCTACGAGCAGTACTTC; D gene: .; J gene: TRBJ2-7; CDR3 length: 14; V gene: TRBV27; clone size: many
CDR3 protein: CASSLGLAETTDTQYF; CDR3 DNA: TGCGCCAGCAGCTTGGGACTAGCGGAGACCACAGATACGCAGTATTTT; D gene: TRBD2; J gene: TRBJ2-3; CDR3 length: 16; V gene: TRBV5-1; clone size: many
CDR3 protein: CSRLGQPNQPQHF; CDR3 DNA: TGCAGCAGACTCGGACAGCCCAATCAGCCCCAGCATTTT; D gene: .; J gene: TRBJ1-5; CDR3 length: 13; V gene: TRBV29-1; clone size: few
CDR3 protein: CASSSGRENTDTQYF; CDR3 DNA: TGTGCCAGCAGTTCCGGCAGGGAGAACACAGATACGCAGTATTTT; D gene: .; J gene: TRBJ2-3; CDR3 length: 15; V gene: TRBV28; clone size: .
CDR3 protein: CASSLMAETQYF; CDR3 DNA: TGTGCCAGCAGTTTGATGGCAGAGACCCAGTACTTC; D gene: .; J gene: TRBJ2-5; CDR3 length: 12; V gene: TRBV6-2/TRBV6-3; clone size: few
CDR3 protein: CASKLNRASNTGELFF; CDR3 DNA: TGTGCCAGCAAACTTAACAGGGCATCGAACACCGGGGAGCTGTTTTTT; D gene: .; J gene: TRBJ2-2; CDR3 length: 16; V gene: TRBV7-2; clone size: many
CDR3 protein: CASTVSNTGELFF; CDR3 DNA: TGCGCCAGCACAGTTTCGAACACCGGGGAGCTGTTTTTT; D gene: .; J gene: TRBJ2-2; CDR3 length: 13; V gene: TRBV5-1; clone size: .
CDR3 protein: CASSQKRQGGYNEQFF; CDR3 DNA: TGTGCCAGCAGCCAAAAACGACAGGGGGGCTACAATGAGCAGTTCTTC; D gene: TRBD1; J gene: TRBJ2-1; CDR3 length: 16; V gene: TRBV3-1; clone size: few
CDR3 protein: CASSQGQGYSYEQYF; CDR3 DNA: TGTGCCAGCAGCCAAGGACAGGGATATTCCTACGAGCAGTACTTC; D gene: TRBD1; J gene: TRBJ2-7; CDR3 length: 15; V gene: TRBV14; clone size: few
CDR3 protein: CASRGETQYF; CDR3 DNA: TGTGCCAGCAGAGGAGAGACCCAGTACTTC; D gene: .; J gene: TRBJ2-5; CDR3 length: 10; V gene: TRBV27; clone size: many
CDR3 protein: CASSRDFNNEQFF; CDR3 DNA: TGTGCCAGCAGCAGGGACTTCAACAATGAGCAGTTCTTC; D gene: .; J gene: TRBJ2-1; CDR3 length: 13; V gene: TRBV7-2; clone size: .
CDR3 protein: CASSHYRGPNYEQYF; CDR3 DNA: TGTGCCAGCAGCCACTACAGGGGGCCAAACTACGAGCAGTACTTC; D gene: TRBD1; J gene: TRBJ2-7; CDR3 length: 15; V gene: TRBV7-8; clone size: .
CDR3 protein: CASSSVAAKETQYF; CDR3 DNA: TGTGCCAGCAGCTCGGTAGCGGCCAAAGAGACCCAGTACTTC; D gene: .; J gene: TRBJ2-5; CDR3 length: 14; V gene: TRBV7-9; clone size: few
CDR3 protein: CASSRPPGNWGEQYF; CDR3 DNA: TGTGCCAGCAGTCGCCCCCCAGGGAACTGGGGCGAGCAGTACTTC; D gene: .; J gene: TRBJ2-7; CDR3 length: 15; V gene: TRBV28; clone size: .
CDR3 protein: CASSPAVASNYNEQFF; CDR3 DNA: TGTGCCAGCTCACCAGCGGTTGCTTCTAACTACAATGAGCAGTTCTTC; D gene: .; J gene: TRBJ2-1; CDR3 length: 16; V gene: TRBV18; clone size: .
CDR3 protein: CASSLISGSRQETQYF; CDR3 DNA: TGCGCCAGCAGCTTAATTAGCGGGAGTCGCCAAGAGACCCAGTACTTC; D gene: TRBD2; J gene: TRBJ2-5; CDR3 length: 16; V gene: TRBV5-1; clone size: .
CDR3 protein: CAGQGMNTEAFF; CDR3 DNA: TGTGCCGGCCAGGGGATGAACACTGAAGCTTTCTTT; D gene: .; J gene: TRBJ1-1; CDR3 length: 12; V gene: TRBV2; clone size: .
CDR3 protein: CSARGVSNQPQHF; CDR3 DNA: TGCAGTGCTAGGGGAGTTAGCAATCAGCCCCAGCATTTT; D gene: .; J gene: TRBJ1-5; CDR3 length: 13; V gene: TRBV20-1; clone size: few
CDR3 protein: CASTLTGDTQYF; CDR3 DNA: TGCGCCAGCACCCTTACAGGGGATACGCAGTATTTT; D gene: .; J gene: TRBJ2-3; CDR3 length: 12; V gene: TRBV5-1; clone size: .
CDR3 protein: CASSYSIIGGFSGNTIYF; CDR3 DNA: TGTGCCAGCAGTTACTCGATCATTGGGGGGTTCTCTGGAAACACCATATATTTT; D gene: .; J gene: TRBJ1-3; CDR3 length: 18; V gene: TRBV6-5; clone size: few
CDR3 protein: CASSMTVLQGSLRETQYF; CDR3 DNA: TGTGCCAGCAGCATGACAGTGCTCCAGGGTTCACTTCGGGAGACCCAGTACTTC; D gene: .; J gene: TRBJ2-5; CDR3 length: 18; V gene: TRBV21-1; clone size: .
CDR3 protein: CASSFRDDTEAFF; CDR3 DNA: TGTGCCAGCAGTTTCAGGGATGACACTGAAGCTTTCTTT; D gene: .; J gene: TRBJ1-1; CDR3 length: 13; V gene: TRBV6-6; clone size: .
CDR3 protein: CASSSYRGSVNTEAFF; CDR3 DNA: TGTGCCAGCAGCTCCTACCGGGGATCGGTGAACACTGAAGCTTTCTTT; D gene: .; J gene: TRBJ1-1; CDR3 length: 16; V gene: TRBV11-2; clone size: few
CDR3 protein: CSALRGGGNQPQHF; CDR3 DNA: TGCAGTGCCCTCAGGGGCGGGGGCAATCAGCCCCAGCATTTT; D gene: .; J gene: TRBJ1-5; CDR3 length: 14; V gene: TRBV20-1; clone size: few
CDR3 protein: CASNSIEGASDTQYF; CDR3 DNA: TGTGCCAGCAACTCAATTGAGGGGGCATCGGATACGCAGTATTTT; D gene: .; J gene: TRBJ2-3; CDR3 length: 15; V gene: TRBV21-1; clone size: .
CDR3 protein: CASSLARAGSSYEQYF; CDR3 DNA: TGCGCCAGCAGCTTGGCCAGGGCTGGCTCTTCCTACGAGCAGTACTTC; D gene: .; J gene: TRBJ2-7; CDR3 length: 16; V gene: TRBV5-1; clone size: .
CDR3 protein: CASRIPDRGPYNEQFF; CDR3 DNA: TGCGCCAGCAGGATTCCCGACAGGGGGCCCTACAATGAGCAGTTCTTC; D gene: TRBD1; J gene: TRBJ2-1; CDR3 length: 16; V gene: TRBV10-1; clone size: .
CDR3 protein: CASNPQTDTQYF; CDR3 DNA: TGTGCCAGCAATCCCCAAACAGATACGCAGTATTTT; D gene: .; J gene: TRBJ2-3; CDR3 length: 12; V gene: TRBV2; clone size: .
CDR3 protein: CASTLHGVNTEAFF; CDR3 DNA: TGTGCCAGCACCCTCCACGGGGTGAACACTGAAGCTTTCTTT; D gene: .; J gene: TRBJ1-1; CDR3 length: 14; V gene: TRBV12-3/TRBV12-4; clone size: few
CDR3 protein: CASRDLAGSTDTQYF; CDR3 DNA: TGTGCCAGCAGGGACCTAGCGGGAAGCACAGATACGCAGTATTTT; D gene: TRBD2; J gene: TRBJ2-3; CDR3 length: 15; V gene: TRBV28; clone size: few
CDR3 protein: CASYSTGKGETQYF; CDR3 DNA: TGTGCCAGCTATTCTACAGGGAAGGGAGAGACCCAGTACTTC; D gene: .; J gene: TRBJ2-5; CDR3 length: 14; V gene: TRBV28; clone size: .
CDR3 protein: CASSFRESVSPLHF; CDR3 DNA: TGTGCCAGCAGCTTCAGGGAGTCGGTTTCACCCCTCCACTTT; D gene: .; J gene: TRBJ1-6; CDR3 length: 14; V gene: TRBV5-4; clone size: .
CDR3 protein: CASSPKEGRTDTQYF; CDR3 DNA: TGTGCCAGCAGCCCGAAGGAAGGACGGACAGATACGCAGTATTTT; D gene: .; J gene: TRBJ2-3; CDR3 length: 15; V gene: TRBV14; clone size: .
CDR3 protein: CSPRTMNTGELFF; CDR3 DNA: TGCAGTCCACGGACGATGAACACCGGGGAGCTGTTTTTT; D gene: .; J gene: TRBJ2-2; CDR3 length: 13; V gene: TRBV20-1; clone size: .
CDR3 protein: CSASEGPYEQYF; CDR3 DNA: TGCAGTGCTAGCGAGGGACCCTACGAGCAGTACTTC; D gene: .; J gene: TRBJ2-7; CDR3 length: 12; V gene: TRBV20-1; clone size: few
CDR3 protein: CSARTRGPTGELFF; CDR3 DNA: TGCAGTGCTAGAACCAGGGGGCCAACCGGGGAGCTGTTTTTT; D gene: TRBD1; J gene: TRBJ2-2; CDR3 length: 14; V gene: TRBV20-1; clone size: .
CDR3 protein: CATSDSGFSTDTQYF; CDR3 DNA: TGTGCCACCAGTGATTCGGGATTTAGCACAGATACGCAGTATTTT; D gene: .; J gene: TRBJ2-3; CDR3 length: 15; V gene: TRBV24-1; clone size: many
CDR3 protein: CASSQEGHTYNEQFF; CDR3 DNA: TGCGCCAGCAGCCAAGAGGGACATACCTACAATGAGCAGTTCTTC; D gene: .; J gene: TRBJ2-1; CDR3 length: 15; V gene: TRBV4-3; clone size: few
CDR3 protein: CSAGKLGTSGGYEQFF; CDR3 DNA: TGCAGTGCTGGAAAACTAGGGACTAGCGGGGGGTATGAGCAGTTCTTC; D gene: TRBD2; J gene: TRBJ2-1; CDR3 length: 16; V gene: TRBV20-1; clone size: few
CDR3 protein: CSAGNGEAGASYEQYF; CDR3 DNA: TGCAGTGCCGGGAACGGAGAAGCGGGAGCCTCCTACGAGCAGTACTTC; D gene: TRBD2; J gene: TRBJ2-7; CDR3 length: 16; V gene: TRBV20-1; clone size: .
CDR3 protein: CASSFSGGAPGELFF; CDR3 DNA: TGTGCCAGCAGCTTTAGCGGGGGGGCCCCCGGGGAGCTGTTTTTT; D gene: TRBD2; J gene: TRBJ2-2; CDR3 length: 15; V gene: TRBV11-2; clone size: .
CDR3 protein: CASSSRTNEKLFF; CDR3 DNA: TGTGCCAGCAGCTCCAGAACTAATGAAAAACTGTTTTTT; D gene: .; J gene: TRBJ1-4; CDR3 length: 13; V gene: TRBV7-9; clone size: many
CDR3 protein: CSASPSGRAADTQYF; CDR3 DNA: TGCAGTGCTAGTCCCAGCGGGAGGGCCGCAGATACGCAGTATTTT; D gene: TRBD2; J gene: TRBJ2-3; CDR3 length: 15; V gene: TRBV20-1; clone size: few
CDR3 protein: CASSFGQNQPQHF; CDR3 DNA: TGTGCCAGCAGCTTCGGTCAGAATCAGCCCCAGCATTTT; D gene: .; J gene: TRBJ1-5; CDR3 length: 13; V gene: TRBV5-6; clone size: many
CDR3 protein: CSANPGTSGSYEQYF; CDR3 DNA: TGCAGTGCCAACCCCGGGACTAGCGGATCCTACGAGCAGTACTTC; D gene: TRBD2; J gene: TRBJ2-7; CDR3 length: 15; V gene: TRBV20-1; clone size: few